Listed below are T cell receptor beta chains from one sample, sequenced in a study of human T cells and chemical hapten exposure. TCRdb independently ran MiXCR on the RACE reads; one entry per CDR3 protein. The sample contains some 300,000 distinct CDR3 sequences, around 5.5% of which appear only once. The specimen was whole blood, collected in connection with sensitization to the hapten diphenylcyclopropenone (DPC). The receptors come from a woman younger than 30 with alopecia areata. Some clones in this sample may be carry-over from other donors' samples. The CDR3 runs from the conserved cysteine through the conserved F or W. Each record gives: V gene, D gene, J gene, clone size, CDR3 DNA, CDR3 protein. A D gene is named only where the DNA matches it firmly. Rows give clone size only sometimes, using once, few, many, or a class for an expanded clone.

>TRBV20-1|TRBD1|TRBJ1-5|.
TGCAGTGCTCTAGAAGGGACAGGGGCCCAGCCCCAGCATTTT
CSALEGTGAQPQHF
>TRBV7-8|.|TRBJ2-1|few
TGTGCCAGCAGCTCGGGGGGCCCCTTGGATGAGCAGTTCTTC
CASSSGGPLDEQFF
>TRBV7-2|.|TRBJ2-5|many
TGTGCCAGCAGCTCCCAAAGACAGCTTACACAAGAGACCCAGTACTTC
CASSSQRQLTQETQYF
>TRBV2|.|TRBJ2-1|few
TGTGCCAGCCGGTCGGTGGGCAGGGAAATCTTC
CASRSVGREIF
>TRBV7-2|.|TRBJ2-5|few
TGTGCCAGCAGCCCCAGTTTTGGTTCCCAAGAGACCCAGTACTTC
CASSPSFGSQETQYF
>TRBV20-1|TRBD1|TRBJ2-7|.
TGCAGTGCTAGACTGTCGACAGGGAGCTCCTACGAGCAGTACTTC
CSARLSTGSSYEQYF
>TRBV7-3|TRBD1|TRBJ2-5|.
TGTGCCAGCAGCCCCATGGGACAGGGTATGGTACAGACCCAGTACTTC
CASSPMGQGMVQTQYF
>TRBV5-4|TRBD1|TRBJ1-1|few
TGTGCCAGCAGCTTGGACCATGGGACAGGGTCGGGCACTGAAGCTTTCTTT
CASSLDHGTGSGTEAFF
>TRBV28|.|TRBJ2-3|.
TGTGCCAGCAGTTTCGAAAGCGGGCGGGCAGATACGCAGTATTTT
CASSFESGRADTQYF
>TRBV18|.|TRBJ2-2|few
TGTGCCAGCTCACCAGGGAGGACACTAACTGGGGAGCTGTTTTTT
CASSPGRTLTGELFF
>TRBV7-3|.|TRBJ1-1|many
TGTGCCAGCAGCGCCTCTCGGGGGGCTGAAGCTTTCTTT
CASSASRGAEAFF
>TRBV9|.|TRBJ1-1|.
TGTGCCAGCAGCTTCAGTCTGGGGCGGAGCACTGAAGCTTTCTTT
CASSFSLGRSTEAFF
>TRBV4-3|.|TRBJ1-3|.
TGCGCCAGCAGCCAAGCCCTCACCTCTGGAAACACCATATATTTT
CASSQALTSGNTIYF
>TRBV4-3|.|TRBJ2-7|.
TGCGCCAGCAGCCAAGATTATCCGGCTGGCGAGCAGTACTTC
CASSQDYPAGEQYF
>TRBV7-9|.|TRBJ1-1|.
TGTGCCAGCAGCTCTACAGTGGCTGAAGCTTTCTTT
CASSSTVAEAFF
>TRBV4-3|.|TRBJ1-2|.
TGCGCCAGCAGCCAAGAGCTCGGAAGGGCGGGCTACACCTTC
CASSQELGRAGYTF
>TRBV13|TRBD1|TRBJ1-6|few
TGTGCCAGCAGCCAGGGACAGGGTCTTTCACCCCTCCACTTT
CASSQGQGLSPLHF
>TRBV7-9|.|TRBJ1-4|many
TGTGCCAGCAGCTTAGGGACGGTAACTAATGAAAAACTGTTTTTT
CASSLGTVTNEKLFF
>TRBV7-2|.|TRBJ1-5|.
TGTGCCAGCAGCGCCGGTATTAGCAATCAGCCCCAGCATTTT
CASSAGISNQPQHF
>TRBV28|TRBD2|TRBJ2-4|many
TGTGCCAGCAGTCCCCTCTACGGGAGGGCCGAGGCCAAAAACATTCAGTACTTC
CASSPLYGRAEAKNIQYF
>TRBV6-1|TRBD2|TRBJ2-3|few
TGTGCCAGCAGCCCTCGACTAGCGGTCACAGATACGCAGTATTTT
CASSPRLAVTDTQYF
>TRBV3-1|.|TRBJ1-2|few
TGTGCCAGCAGCCAGGGGGAAAGGAGAATACTGGATGGCTACACCTTC
CASSQGERRILDGYTF
>TRBV12-3/TRBV12-4|TRBD1|TRBJ1-5|many
TGTGCCAGCAGCTCCTACCCAGGGGGGACAGTCAATCAGCCCCAGCATTTT
CASSSYPGGTVNQPQHF